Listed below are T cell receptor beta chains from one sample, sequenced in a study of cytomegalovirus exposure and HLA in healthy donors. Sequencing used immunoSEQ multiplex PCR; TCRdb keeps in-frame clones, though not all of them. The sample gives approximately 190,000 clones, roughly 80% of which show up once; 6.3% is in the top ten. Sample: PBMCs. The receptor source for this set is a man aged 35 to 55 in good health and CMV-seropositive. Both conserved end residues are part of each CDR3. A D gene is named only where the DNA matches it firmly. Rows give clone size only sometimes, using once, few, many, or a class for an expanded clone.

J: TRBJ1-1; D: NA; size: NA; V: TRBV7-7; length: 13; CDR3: CASSRTLNTEAFF; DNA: TGTGCTAGCAGCCGCACCCTAAACACTGAAGCTTTCTTT
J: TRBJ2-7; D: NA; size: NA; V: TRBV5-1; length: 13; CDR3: CASSRADGYEQYF; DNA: TGCGCCAGCAGCAGAGCGGACGGCTACGAGCAGTACTTC
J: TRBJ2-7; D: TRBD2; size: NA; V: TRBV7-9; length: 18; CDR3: CASSDRTSGGTSTYEQYF; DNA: TGTGCCAGCAGCGACCGGACTAGCGGGGGGACCTCTACCTACGAGCAGTACTTC
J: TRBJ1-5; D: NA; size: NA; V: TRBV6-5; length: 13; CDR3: CASRGLSNQPQHF; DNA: TGTGCCAGCAGGGGCCTAAGCAATCAGCCCCAGCATTTT
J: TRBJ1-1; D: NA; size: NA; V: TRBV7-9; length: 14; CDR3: CASSSRQGGTEAFF; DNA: TGTGCCAGCAGCTCAAGGCAGGGCGGCACTGAAGCTTTCTTT
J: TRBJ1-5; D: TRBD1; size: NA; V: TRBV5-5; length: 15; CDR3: CASSLVEGADQPQHF; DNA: TGTGCCAGCAGCCTGGTGGAGGGGGCCGATCAGCCCCAGCATTTT
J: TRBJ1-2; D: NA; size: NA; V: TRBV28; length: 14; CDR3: CASSPTGRTYGYTF; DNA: TGTGCCAGCAGTCCCACCGGGAGGACCTATGGCTACACCTTC
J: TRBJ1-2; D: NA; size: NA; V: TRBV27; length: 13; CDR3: CASTPGTNYGYTF; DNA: TGTGCCAGCACCCCAGGGACTAACTATGGCTACACCTTC
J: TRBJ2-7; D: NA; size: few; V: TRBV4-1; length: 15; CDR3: CASSQVWGTPGEQYF; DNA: TGCGCCAGCAGCCAAGTTTGGGGGACACCCGGAGAGCAGTACTTC
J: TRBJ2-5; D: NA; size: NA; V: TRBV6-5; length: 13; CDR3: CASAQTGRETQYF; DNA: TGTGCCAGCGCCCAGACAGGCCGAGAGACCCAGTACTTC
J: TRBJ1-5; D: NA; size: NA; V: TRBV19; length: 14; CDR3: CASSYRLSNQPQHF; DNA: TGTGCCAGTAGTTACAGGCTGAGCAATCAGCCCCAGCATTTT
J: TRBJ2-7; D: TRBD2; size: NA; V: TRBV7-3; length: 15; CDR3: CASSFSSGDSYEQYF; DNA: TGTGCCAGCAGCTTTTCTAGCGGGGACTCCTACGAGCAGTACTTC
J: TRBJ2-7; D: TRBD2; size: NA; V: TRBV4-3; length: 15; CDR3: CASSQGTSGVNEQYF; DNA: TGCGCCAGCAGCCAAGGGACTAGCGGGGTGAACGAGCAGTACTTC
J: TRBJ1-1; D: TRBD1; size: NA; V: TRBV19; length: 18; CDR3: CASRQRTGGARGDTEAFF; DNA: TGTGCCAGTCGCCAACGGACAGGGGGCGCGAGGGGGGACACTGAAGCTTTCTTT
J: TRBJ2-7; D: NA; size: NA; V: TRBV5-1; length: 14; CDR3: CASSFDGTSYEQYF; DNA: TGCGCCAGCAGCTTCGATGGCACATCCTACGAGCAGTACTTC
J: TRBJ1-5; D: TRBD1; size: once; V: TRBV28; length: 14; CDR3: CATLRTGNNQPQHF; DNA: TGTGCCACACTCCGGACAGGGAACAATCAGCCCCAGCATTTT
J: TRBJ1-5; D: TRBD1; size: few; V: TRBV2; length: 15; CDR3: CASSEGARDNQPQHF; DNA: TGTGCCAGCAGCGAGGGGGCGCGGGACAATCAGCCCCAGCATTTT
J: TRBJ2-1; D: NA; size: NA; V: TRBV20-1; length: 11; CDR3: CSASMGSEQFF; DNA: TGCAGTGCTAGTATGGGGAGTGAGCAGTTCTTC
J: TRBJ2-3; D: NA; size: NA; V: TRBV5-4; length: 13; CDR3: CASSVPLTDTQYF; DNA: TGTGCCAGCAGCGTCCCCCTCACAGATACGCAGTATTTT
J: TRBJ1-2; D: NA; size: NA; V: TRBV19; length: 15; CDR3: CASTTRPRTNYGYTF; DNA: TGTGCCAGTACCACCCGTCCCAGGACTAACTATGGCTACACCTTC
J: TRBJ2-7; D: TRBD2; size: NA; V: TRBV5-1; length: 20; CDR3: CASSRRPPSGGGGGSYEQYF; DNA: TGCGCCAGCAGCCGCCGCCCCCCTAGCGGGGGGGGCGGGGGATCCTACGAGCAGTACTTC
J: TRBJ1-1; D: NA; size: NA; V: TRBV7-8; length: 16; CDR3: CASSLASTGRNTESFF; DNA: TGTGCCAGCAGCTTAGCGTCAACAGGGCGGAACACTGAATCTTTCTTT
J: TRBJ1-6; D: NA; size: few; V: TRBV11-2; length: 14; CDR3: CASSRDRNNSPLHF; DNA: TGTGCCAGCAGTCGCGACAGGAATAATTCACCCCTCCACTTT